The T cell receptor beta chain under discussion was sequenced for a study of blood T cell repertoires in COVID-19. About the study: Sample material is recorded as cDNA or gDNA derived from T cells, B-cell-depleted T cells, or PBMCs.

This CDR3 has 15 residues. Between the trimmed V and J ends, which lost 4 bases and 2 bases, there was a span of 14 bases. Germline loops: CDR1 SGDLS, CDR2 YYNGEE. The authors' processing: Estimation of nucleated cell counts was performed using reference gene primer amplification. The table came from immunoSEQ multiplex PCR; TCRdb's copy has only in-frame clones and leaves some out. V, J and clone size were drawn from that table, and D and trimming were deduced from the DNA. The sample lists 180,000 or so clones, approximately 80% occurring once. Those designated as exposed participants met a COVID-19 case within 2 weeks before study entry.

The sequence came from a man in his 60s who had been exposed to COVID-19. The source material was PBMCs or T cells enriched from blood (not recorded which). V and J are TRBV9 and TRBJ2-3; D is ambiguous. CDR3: CASSTLGENTDTQYF. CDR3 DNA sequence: TGTGCCAGCAGCACCCTCGGAGAGAACACAGATACGCAGTATTTT.